The 21 T cell receptor beta chains in this list originate from one sample, sequenced in a study of CD4+ T cells in melanoma. Method: immunoSEQ multiplex PCR; TCRdb's copy keeps in-frame clones and lacks some. Among under 20,000 clones listed, approximately 76% were seen once. Sequencing was carried out using cells from a culture (not recorded whether cultured in vitro). All receptors derive from a human donor with melanoma.

The genes are TRBV7-2 and TRBJ1-4; 8 nucleotides line up with TRBD1. V lost 6 bases to trimming and J lost 4 bases; unmatched junction nucleotides: 4. CDR1 SGHTA and CDR2 FQGNSA come from the germline V gene. CDR3 size: 14 residues. CDR3 nucleotide sequence: TGTGCCAGCAGGAGGGACAGGCGTAATGAAAAACTGTTTTTT. Translated, it gives CASRRDRRNEKLFF.

The J gene is TRBJ1-5, the V gene TRBV18; the match to TRBD1 covers 7 bases. This CDR3 is 15 amino acids long. V was pared by 4 bases and J by 5 bases, with 8 bases of the junction left unmatched. CDR1 is KGHSH and CDR2 is LQKENI in the germline V gene. In nucleotides, the CDR3 is TGTGCCAGCTCACAAAGGGTAACAGGGGATCAGCCCCAGCATTTT. Amino acid sequence: CASSQRVTGDQPQHF. The entire variable domain, with the rest obtained from reference TRBV18 and TRBJ1-5, is as follows: NAGVMQNPRHLVRRRGQEARLRCSPMKGHSHVYWYRQLPEEGLKFMVYLQKENIIDESGMPKERFSAEFPKEGPSILRIQQVVRGDSAAYFCASSQRVTGDQPQHFGDGTRLSIL.

The V call is TRBV18, the J call TRBJ2-7; perhaps TRBD2 as D (5 bases). The germline gives CDR1 KGHSH, CDR2 LQKENI. This CDR3 region has 14 residues. V shed 6 bases and J shed 4 bases, with 16 bases lying between them. CDR3 bases: TGTGCCAGCTCCACCGCATCCCGAGGGTACGAGCAGTACTTC. It yields the protein CASSTASRGYEQYF. Full variable domain (outside the CDR3, taken from reference TRBV18 and TRBJ2-7): NAGVMQNPRHLVRRRGQEARLRCSPMKGHSHVYWYRQLPEEGLKFMVYLQKENIIDESGMPKERFSAEFPKEGPSILRIQQVVRGDSAAYFCASSTASRGYEQYFGPGTRLTVT.

The gene calls are TRBV5-1 and TRBJ2-5; a weak D match, TRBD1 (7 bases). Matching the DNA end better, TRBJ2-7 makes the J call doubtful. The CDR3 spans 16 residues. Per germline, CDR1 SGHRS and CDR2 YFSETQ. CDR3 protein: CASSPRGAGGGYEQYF. The CDR3 DNA sequence: TGCGCCAGCAGCCCCCGCGGGGCAGGGGGTGGCTACGAGCAGTACTTC.

The chain employs TRBV5-4 and TRBJ2-2, with no clear D. CDR3 size: 13 residues. CDR1 SGHNT and CDR2 YYREEE come from the germline V gene (reference sequence). The germline V and J ends were trimmed by 4 bases and 5 bases, with 9 bases remaining between them. CDR3 bases: TGTGCCAGCAGCGAACAGTCGACCGGGGAGCTGTTTTTT. Translating gives CASSEQSTGELFF.

A single count supports this clone. The CDR3 nucleotides are TGTGCCAGCAGCTTAGGCAGGGGGAGGAGATCTGGGGCCAACGTCCTGACTTTC. This translates into CASSLGRGRRSGANVLTF. The rearrangement joins TRBV7-8 to TRBJ2-6; TRBD1 is a possible D gene (7 bases). CDR1 and CDR2 from the germline V gene are SGHVS and FQNEAQ. The CDR3 length is 18 residues. The V and J ends lost 1 base and 1 base respectively, with 14 bases between them.

The chain couples TRBV7-9 to TRBJ1-6; no firm D call. V dropped 3 bases and J dropped 9 bases, with 15 bases sitting between them. Germline CDR1 and CDR2: SEHNR and FQNEAQ (reference sequence). This CDR3 is 15 amino acids long. For the CDR3, the DNA is TGTGCCAGCAGCTTTACCACCCCCAGGAGTTCACCCCTCCACTTT. This translates into CASSFTTPRSSPLHF.

The chain carries TRBV15 and TRBJ2-7; D possibly matches TRBD1 or TRBD2 (5 bases each). V lost 5 bases, J lost 2 bases, and 13 bases lay in between. The CDR3 sequence is 14 residues long. Germline V CDR1 and CDR2: LNHNV, YYDKDF (reference sequence). The CDR3 coding sequence is TGTGCCACCAGCCTCGGGGACGCGACCTACGAGCAGTACTTC. Translation: CATSLGDATYEQYF.

The rearrangement uses TRBV6-5 and TRBJ1-1; D is ambiguous. This CDR3 spans 13 amino acids. V was clipped by 2 bases and J by 1 base, with 5 bases between them. The germline V gene has CDR1 MNHEY and CDR2 SVGAGI. The CDR3 nucleotides read TGTGCCAGCAGTTACAGGACGAACACTGAAGCTTTCTTT. Its translation is CASSYRTNTEAFF.

The chain employs TRBV7-9 and TRBJ2-1, with 10 bases fitting TRBD2. V trimming: 5 bases; J trimming: 5 bases; junction bases outside the gene matches: 9. CDR3 length: 16 amino acids. Per germline, CDR1 SEHNR and CDR2 FQNEAQ (reference sequence). The CDR3 sequence is CASSPLGLAINNEQFF. CDR3 nucleotides: TGTGCCAGCAGCCCATTGGGACTAGCGATTAACAATGAGCAGTTCTTC.

The rearrangement links TRBV5-4 to TRBJ2-5; TRBD2 agrees at 10 bases. Losses at the gene ends were 4 bases for V and 0 bases for J; bases not matched to a gene: 12. CDR1 is SGHNT and CDR2 is YYREEE in the germline V gene (reference sequence). There are 18 residues in the CDR3. CDR3 loop: CASSLRTSGASYQETQYF. The CDR3 bases are TGTGCCAGCAGCCTAAGGACTAGCGGAGCATCATACCAAGAGACCCAGTACTTC.

The chain recombines TRBV15 with TRBJ1-1, with unresolved D. The CDR3 length is 13 residues. The V and J ends lost 3 bases and 0 bases respectively, with 5 bases between them. The V gene's germline CDR1 is LNHNV and CDR2 YYDKDF (reference sequence). As DNA, the CDR3 is TGTGCCACCAGCAGGCTGATGAACACTGAAGCTTTCTTT. Translating it yields CATSRLMNTEAFF.

The gene calls are TRBV6-5 and TRBJ2-3; a weak D match, TRBD2 (5 bases). Germline CDR1 MNHEY, CDR2 SVGAGI. The CDR3 is made up of 15 amino acids. Trimming stripped 4 bases from V and 0 bases from J, with 11 bases between. CDR3 in amino acids: CASSSRTPSTDTQYF. DNA of the CDR3: TGTGCCAGCAGTTCCCGGACTCCTAGCACAGATACGCAGTATTTT.

The chain links TRBV6-1 to TRBJ1-2; a weak D match, TRBD1 (5 bases). The CDR3 extends over 12 amino acids. V was clipped by 7 bases and J by 5 bases, with 11 bases between them. Looked up from germline, CDR1 is MNHNS and CDR2 is SASEGT. CDR3: CASKGDYYGYTF. The CDR3, as DNA: TGTGCCAGCAAAGGGGACTATTATGGCTACACCTTC.

Written as DNA, the CDR3 is TGTGCCAGCAGAACCGACGGGAACACCGGGGAGCTGTTTTTT. Translation: CASRTDGNTGELFF. The J gene is TRBJ2-2, the V gene TRBV2, with D uncertain. The length of the CDR3 is 14 residues. Germline CDR1 is SNHLY and CDR2 is FYNNEI. V lost 6 bases and J 1 base, leaving 9 bases between the germline ends. The full variable domain, rest sourced from reference TRBV2 and TRBJ2-2, is EPEVTQTPSHQVTQMGQEVILRCVPISNHLYFYWYRQILGQKVEFLVSFYNNEISEKSEIFDDQFSVERPDGSNFTLKIRSTKLEDSAMYFCASRTDGNTGELFFGEGSRLTVL.

The chain carries TRBV5-6 and TRBJ2-6, with D possibly called TRBD1 or TRBD2 (5 bases each). CDR3 size: 19 residues. Germline CDR1 is SGHDT and CDR2 is YYEEEE. Trimming pared 2 bases from V and 4 bases from J, leaving 22 bases between. The CDR3, as DNA: TGTGCCAGCAGCTTTCGCCCGGGGCGGTCAGTGCAGGGGGCCAACGTCCTGACTTTC. It specifies CASSFRPGRSVQGANVLTF.

This chain joins TRBV7-9 and TRBJ2-1; the D is unclear. CDR3 length equals 13 residues. The V and J ends lost 5 bases and 7 bases respectively, with 12 bases between them. Germline assignment: CDR1 SEHNR and CDR2 FQNEAQ (reference sequence). In nucleotides, the CDR3 is TGTGCCAGCAGCCCCACGTCCCCAAATGAGCAGTTCTTC. Amino acids: CASSPTSPNEQFF. The complete variable domain, with remaining parts taken from reference TRBV7-9 and TRBJ2-1, reads DTGVSQNPRHKITKRGQNVTFRCDPISEHNRLYWYRQTLGQGPEFLTYFQNEAQLEKSRLLSDRFSAERPKGSFSTLEIQRTEQGDSAMYLCASSPTSPNEQFFGPGTRLTVL.

The J gene is TRBJ1-2, the V gene TRBV6-5, with TRBD1 identical over 8 bases. From germline, CDR1 is MNHEY and CDR2 SVGAGI. There are 13 residues in the CDR3. V trimming: 6 bases; J trimming: 6 bases; junction bases outside the gene matches: 6. CDR3 in DNA: TGTGCCAGCAGACAGACAGGGGCCCATGGCTACACCTTC. Translated: CASRQTGAHGYTF.

The chain joins TRBV6-5 to TRBJ2-7; TRBD1 matches 7 bases. J lost 4 bases, V lost 8 bases, and 8 bases had no gene match. From germline, CDR1 is MNHEY and CDR2 SVGAGI. The CDR3 is made up of 13 amino acids. CDR3 in amino acids: CASGLTGSYEQYF. Here the CDR3 DNA reads TGTGCCAGCGGGCTGACAGGGAGTTACGAGCAGTACTTC.

This clone has just a few counts. The chain joins TRBV9 to TRBJ1-1; D not resolved. Trimming removed 3 bases at V and 6 bases at J, with 15 bases between. Germline V gene sequence: CDR1 SGDLS, CDR2 YYNGEE. This CDR3 region has 14 residues. CDR3 region: CASSALTGRAEAFF. The CDR3 DNA reads TGTGCCAGCAGCGCCCTCACCGGGCGGGCTGAAGCTTTCTTT.

The table lists this clone with a few counts. The rearrangement joins TRBV29-1 to TRBJ1-2; TRBD1 agrees at 9 bases. CDR3 size: 11 residues. V gave up 7 bases and J gave up 6 bases; unmatched junction bases: 3. Germline values: CDR1 SQVTM, CDR2 ANQGSEA. The CDR3 nucleotides are TGCAGCGGTGGACAGGGGCATGGCTACACCTTC. As protein: CSGGQGHGYTF.